A single sample gave rise to the 28 T cell receptor beta chains below, sequenced in a study of blood T cell repertoires in COVID-19. Only in-frame clones appear in the TCRdb table, and some are missing; sequencing was by immunoSEQ multiplex PCR. The data contain some 300,000 clones, approximately 88% of them singletons. Sequences were obtained from peripheral blood. The receptors here all came from a woman in her twenties or thirties who had recovered from COVID-19.

The sample holds one count of this clone. The genes are TRBV3-1 (or the pseudogene TRBV3-2) and TRBJ1-1, with TRBD1 matching 7 bases. V was pared by 3 bases and J by 5 bases, with 3 bases of the junction left unmatched. The CDR3 contains 13 residues. CDR1 and CDR2 from the germline V gene are LGHDT and YNNKEL (reference sequence). Written as DNA, the CDR3 is TGTGCCAGCAGCCACCAGGGGGAGACTGAAGCTTTCTTT. It translates to CASSHQGETEAFF.

V and J are TRBV5-1 and TRBJ1-1, with 8 bases that match TRBD1. This CDR3 region has 15 residues. V gave up 4 bases and J gave up 1 base; unmatched junction bases: 6. Per germline, CDR1 SGHRS and CDR2 YFSETQ. In nucleotides, the CDR3 is TGCGCCAGCAGCAAGGATGGACAGGGGAACACTGAAGCTTTCTTT. It specifies CASSKDGQGNTEAFF.

This sequence joins TRBV7-2 and TRBJ1-1; 7 bases align to TRBD1. The length of the CDR3 is 15 residues. From germline, CDR1 is SGHTA and CDR2 FQGNSA. Unmatched junction bases numbered 11, after V lost 5 bases and J lost 5 bases. The CDR3 sequence is CASSLRTGRRTEAFF. The CDR3, as DNA: TGTGCCAGCAGCCTCCGGACAGGCAGGAGAACTGAAGCTTTCTTT.

In DNA form, the CDR3 reads TGTGCCAGCAGCTTGGGGGACAGTCATGAAAAACTGTTTTTT. It specifies CASSLGDSHEKLFF. The chain combines TRBV5-6 with TRBJ1-4; 7 bases match TRBD1. CDR1 and CDR2 from the germline V gene are SGHDT and YYEEEE. The CDR3 contains 14 residues. V dropped 0 bases and J dropped 6; count of bases not matched to a gene: 2.

This chain connects TRBV20-1 to TRBJ1-1, with D possibly being TRBD1 (5 bases). The CDR3 runs 11 residues. Trimming removed 3 bases from V and 7 bases from J, with 9 bases in between. Per germline, CDR1 DFQATT and CDR2 SNEGSKA (reference sequence). CDR3 amino acids: CSASARVEAFF. CDR3 in DNA: TGCAGTGCTAGCGCCAGGGTTGAAGCTTTCTTT.

The count of this clone is one. The rearrangement uses TRBV15 and TRBJ2-7; perhaps TRBD1 as D (6 bases). This CDR3 comprises 13 residues. Germline lookup yields CDR1 LNHNV and CDR2 YYDKDF (reference sequence). Between the trimmed V and J ends, which lost 5 bases and 7 bases, there was a span of 15 bases. CDR3 bases: TGTGCCACCAGCTCCCGAGACACAGGGGAGCAGTACTTC. It yields the protein CATSSRDTGEQYF.

The chain couples TRBV28 to TRBJ2-7; 7 positions agree with TRBD2. The CDR3 extends over 14 amino acids. The V and J ends lost 1 base and 6 bases, in that order; junction bases with no gene match: 6. CDR1 and CDR2 from the germline V gene are MDHEN and SYDVKM. CDR3 amino acids: CASSLSREPREQYF. CDR3 sequence (DNA): TGTGCCAGCAGTTTATCGCGGGAGCCCCGCGAGCAGTACTTC.

The V and J genes are TRBV23-1 and TRBJ2-7, with D possibly being TRBD1 (6 bases). TRBV23-1 is annotated as an ORF whose role is uncertain. V lost 2 bases, J lost 5 bases, and 13 bases lay in between. The CDR3 has 14 residues. The CDR3 spells CASSQRGHINEQYF. The CDR3, as DNA: TGCGCCAGCAGTCAACGGGGACACATCAACGAGCAGTACTTC.

The rearrangement uses TRBV18 and TRBJ1-1; no firm D call. CDR1 is KGHSH and CDR2 is LQKENI in the germline V gene. The CDR3 is made up of 17 amino acids. V dropped 3 bases and J dropped 1 base, with 18 bases sitting between them. CDR3 region: CASSPRYGASQNTEAFF. CDR3 nucleotide sequence: TGTGCCAGCTCACCTAGGTACGGAGCGTCCCAGAACACTGAAGCTTTCTTT.

The chain recombines TRBV19 with TRBJ1-1; perhaps TRBD1 as D (5 bases). The V and J ends lost 2 bases and 1 base respectively, with 11 bases between them. The CDR3 length is 15 residues. Germline V gives CDR1 LNHDA, CDR2 SQIVND (reference sequence). The CDR3, as DNA: TGTGCCAGTAGTATATTGTGGGGGGAGAACACTGAAGCTTTCTTT. This codes for CASSILWGENTEAFF.

CDR3 sequence reads: CASSLKAGDTDTQYF. Written as DNA, the CDR3 is TGTGCCAGCAGCCTTAAAGCGGGCGACACAGATACGCAGTATTTT. The V call is TRBV6-5, the J call TRBJ2-3; D possibly corresponds to TRBD2 (6 bases). CDR1 is MNHEY, CDR2 SVGAGI, per germline. This CDR3 contains 15 residues. The V and J ends lost 6 bases and 2 bases respectively, with 15 bases between them.

The chain is built from TRBV5-1 and TRBJ2-1, with unresolved D. The CDR3 spans 12 residues. CDR1 and CDR2 (germline): SGHRS, YFSETQ. Trimming removed 3 bases at V and 2 bases at J, with 3 bases between. The DNA for the CDR3 is TGCGCCAGCAGCTACACCTACAATGAGCAGTTCTTC. Encoded protein: CASSYTYNEQFF. The variable domain in full, completed from reference TRBV5-1 and TRBJ2-1, reads KAGVTQTPRYLIKTRGQQVTLSCSPISGHRSVSWYQQTPGQGLQFLFEYFSETQRNKGNFPGRFSGRQFSNSRSEMNVSTLELGDSALYLCASSYTYNEQFFGPGTRLTVL.

V is TRBV7-2 and J is TRBJ1-2, with TRBD1 matching 10 bases. There are 15 residues in the CDR3. With V trimmed by 1 base and J by 7 bases, 6 bases remained unmatched. The germline CDR1 and CDR2 sequences are SGHTA and FQGNSA. Here the CDR3 DNA reads TGTGCCAGCAGCTTAGGCCGGGACAGGGGTTCTGGCTACACCTTC. This translates into CASSLGRDRGSGYTF.

This chain joins TRBV5-8 and TRBJ1-5; possibly TRBD1 for D (6 bases). With 0 bases removed from V and 4 bases from J, the gap between germline ends came to 14 bases. The CDR3 runs to 16 residues. The germline gives CDR1 SGHTS, CDR2 YDEGEE. The DNA for the CDR3 is TGTGCCAGCAGCTTGGCCCGGGGGGCAGGGAATCAGCCCCAGCATTTT. Its protein product is CASSLARGAGNQPQHF.

This chain links TRBV28 with TRBJ2-2; 7 nucleotides line up with TRBD2. V was clipped by 3 bases and J by 4 bases; unmatched bases: 5. CDR1 and CDR2 (germline): MDHEN, SYDVKM. This CDR3 contains 15 residues. In DNA form, the CDR3 reads TGTGCCAGCAGTTTCACTAGCGAATCCACCGGGGAGCTGTTTTTT. Encoded protein: CASSFTSESTGELFF.

V usage is TRBV5-1 and J usage is TRBJ2-3; 10 bases match TRBD1. The length of the CDR3 is 16 residues. The junction had 4 bases not matched to a gene; V was cut back by 3 bases and J by 0 bases. CDR1 is SGHRS and CDR2 is YFSETQ in the germline V gene. The CDR3 is CASSYRQGASTDTQYF. DNA of the CDR3: TGCGCCAGCAGCTACCGACAGGGGGCGAGCACAGATACGCAGTATTTT.

The chain uses TRBV28 and TRBJ2-7; the D gene is possibly TRBD2 (6 bases). This CDR3 region has 16 residues. V lost 8 bases and J 3 bases, leaving 23 bases between the germline ends. Germline loops: CDR1 MDHEN, CDR2 SYDVKM. CDR3 sequence: CASASEEKRVFYEQYF. CDR3 in DNA: TGTGCCAGCGCCTCTGAGGAGAAGCGGGTGTTCTACGAGCAGTACTTC. Full variable domain (outside the CDR3, taken from reference TRBV28 and TRBJ2-7): DVKVTQSSRYLVKRTGEKVFLECVQDMDHENMFWYRQDPGLGLRLIYFSYDVKMKEKGDIPEGYSVSREKKERFSLILESASTNQTSMYLCASASEEKRVFYEQYFGPGTRLTVT.

This chain joins TRBV19 and TRBJ1-2, with 8 positions matching TRBD1. Germline V lookup: CDR1 LNHDA, CDR2 SQIVND (reference sequence). The J segment lost 3 bases and the V segment lost 3 bases, leaving 9 bases of the junction unmatched. CDR3 length equals 16 residues. The CDR3 loop reads CASSMAPDRAHYGYTF. Written as DNA, the CDR3 is TGTGCCAGTAGTATGGCCCCGGACAGGGCCCACTATGGCTACACCTTC. The variable domain in full, with the rest retrieved from reference TRBV19 and TRBJ1-2, is DGGITQSPKYLFRKEGQNVTLSCEQNLNHDAMYWYRQDPGQGLRLIYYSQIVNDFQKGDIAEGYSVSREKKESFPLTVTSAQKNPTAFYLCASSMAPDRAHYGYTFGSGTRLTVV.

The chain carries TRBV7-9 and TRBJ1-1; D is ambiguous. CDR3 length: 13 residues. V gave up 1 base and J gave up 4 bases, with 7 bases separating them. Germline values: CDR1 SEHNR, CDR2 FQNEAQ (reference sequence). DNA for the CDR3: TGTGCCAGCAGCTTAGGCTCCAGCACTGAAGCTTTCTTT. This sequence encodes CASSLGSSTEAFF.

The chain employs TRBV28 and TRBJ2-1; maybe TRBD2 (5 bases). Germline CDR1 reads MDHEN; CDR2 reads SYDVKM. V lost 1 base, J lost 5 bases, and 6 bases lay in between. CDR3 length: 13 amino acids. The CDR3 region is CASSLLGDNEQFF. DNA of the CDR3: TGTGCCAGCAGTTTATTGGGAGACAATGAGCAGTTCTTC.

The chain carries TRBV5-8 and TRBJ1-3; 9 bases line up with TRBD1. The CDR3 is 15 amino acids. V trimming: 5 bases; J trimming: 0 bases; junction bases outside the gene matches: 3. Germline V gene lookup returns CDR1 SGHTS and CDR2 YDEGEE. In nucleotides, the CDR3 is TGTGCCAGCAGACGGACAGGGGACTCTGGAAACACCATATATTTT. Amino acids: CASRRTGDSGNTIYF.

This chain uses TRBV27 with TRBJ1-1; D uncertain. The CDR3 has 14 residues. The germline CDR1 and CDR2 sequences are MNHEY and SMNVEV (reference sequence). V lost 2 bases and J 0 bases, leaving 7 bases between the germline ends. The CDR3 region has the DNA TGTGCCAGCAGTTTAGCCAGGCTGAACACTGAAGCTTTCTTT. Translation gives CASSLARLNTEAFF.

V usage is TRBV28 and J usage is TRBJ2-7; the D gene is possibly TRBD2 (6 bases). The ends were cut back, 7 bases at V and 5 bases at J, with 18 bases in the middle. CDR3 length: 14 residues. The V gene's germline CDR1 is MDHEN and CDR2 SYDVKM. The CDR3 sequence is CASTASGESHEQYF. The CDR3 DNA reads TGTGCCAGCACCGCTTCGGGGGAGTCCCACGAGCAGTACTTC.

This clone has a single count. The DNA of the CDR3 is TGCAGCGTTGGGAGCGGGAATCAGCCCCAGCATTTT. Translated: CSVGSGNQPQHF. The chain employs TRBV29-1 and TRBJ1-5; no firm D call. In germline, CDR1 is SQVTM, CDR2 ANQGSEA. The ends were cut back, 4 bases at V and 4 bases at J, with 8 bases in the middle. This CDR3 is 12 amino acids long.

The sample holds one count of this clone. The chain has TRBV5-5 and TRBJ2-3; D remains ambiguous. V shed 4 bases and J shed 2 bases, with 5 bases lying between them. Germline V gives CDR1 SGHKS, CDR2 YYEKEE (reference sequence). This CDR3 region has 12 residues. The CDR3 coding sequence is TGTGCCAGCAGCCCTTTCACAGATACGCAGTATTTT. Translated: CASSPFTDTQYF.

CDR3 DNA: TGTGCCGGCTCAGAGGACAGCCATAGCAATCAGCCCCAGCATTTT. Translating it yields CAGSEDSHSNQPQHF. This chain joins TRBV28 and TRBJ1-5, with D possibly being TRBD1 (6 bases). Trimming removed 11 bases from V and 0 bases from J, with 17 bases in between. The CDR3 is 15 residues long. Germline V gene sequence: CDR1 MDHEN, CDR2 SYDVKM.

As for this clone: Other nucleotide sequences in the sample specify the same CDR3. This chain joins TRBV2 and TRBJ1-2, with 8 bases lining up with TRBD1. Germline lookup yields CDR1 SNHLY and CDR2 FYNNEI. After removal of 5 bases from V and 3 bases from J, the junction contained 5 bases not matched to a gene. This CDR3 spans 14 amino acids. The CDR3, as DNA: TGTGCCAGCAGTAGGACAGGGAGAGACTATGGCTACACCTTC. Translation gives CASSRTGRDYGYTF. The entire variable domain, with the rest obtained from reference TRBV2 and TRBJ1-2, is as follows: EPEVTQTPSHQVTQMGQEVILRCVPISNHLYFYWYRQILGQKVEFLVSFYNNEISEKSEIFDDQFSVERPDGSNFTLKIRSTKLEDSAMYFCASSRTGRDYGYTFGSGTRLTVV.

The chain combines TRBV13 with TRBJ2-4; the D gene is possibly TRBD2 (5 bases). Germline-derived CDR1 and CDR2 are PRHDT and FYEKMQ (reference sequence). This CDR3 region has 13 residues. Between the trimmed V and J ends, which lost 2 bases and 5 bases, there was a span of 7 bases. CDR3 nucleotides: TGTGCCAGCAGCTTACGGCGGGAAAACATTCAGTACTTC. Amino acid sequence: CASSLRRENIQYF.